This T cell receptor (beta chain) was identified during a study of regulatory T cells in long-lasting Graves disease (TCRdb year 2021). With regard to the full study: In the newly diagnosed Graves' disease group, patients had been taking antithyroid drugs for less than 3 months. Persistent Graves' disease patients were compared with newly diagnosed Graves' disease patients by peripheral blood TCR sequencing and RNA sequencing. The study took place in China and was registered as a clinical trial. A total of about 33 samples underwent TCR sequencing: about 13 from persistent and 20 from newly diagnosed Graves' disease patients. Study-wide conclusions, independent of this receptor: Sequencing and analysis were restricted to the TCR beta chain. Persistent patients shared more public clonotypes among themselves (under 3,000) than newly diagnosed patients did (approximately 900). Only peripheral blood was studied, because thyroid tissue, the primary lesion, was inaccessible. The authors acknowledged the small sample size as a limitation that may reduce accuracy. Lower TCR Shannon entropy and fewer highly expanded clones were observed in persistent Graves' disease patients than in newly diagnosed patients, which suggested clonal expansion. Preferential use of TRBV28, TRBJ1-2 and TRBJ2-5 was observed in persistent disease, whereas TRBV20-1 and TRBJ2-1 were favored in newly diagnosed disease.

In the paper's terms, the time point label means: newly diagnosed GD, antithyroid drugs for less than 3 months. For both TCR sequencing and RNA sequencing, RNA was extracted from PBMCs in TRIzol. The diagnosis of Graves' disease followed American Thyroid Association guidelines. Patients were recruited from an endocrinology department in Xi'an, China. Each patient gave 7.5 to 10 milliliters of peripheral blood, collected in an EDTA anticoagulant tube. Ficoll Paque Plus density gradient separation was used to isolate PBMCs, and no further T cell sorting was performed. An Agilent 2100 Bioanalyzer and agarose gel were used to assess RNA quality, and a NanoDrop 2000 was used to measure RNA concentration. Per the germline V gene, KGHDR is the CDR1 and SFDVKD is the CDR2. Trimming at the junction amounts to 3 bases on V and 3 bases on J, and the germline ends lie 11 bases apart. The CDR3 spans 15 residues, from the cysteine through the phenylalanine. Only the CDR3 DNA stays, 45 bases, in frame from base 1.

Libraries were constructed by multiplex PCR. The sequencer was an Illumina HiSeq 4000. To build TCR beta libraries, CDR3 regions were amplified by Arm-PCR using iRepertoire HTBI primers. Gel purification was performed on PCR products prior to sequencing. The study's processing was this. A total of roughly 65 TRBV and 14 TRBJ segments were identified across samples and were used for gene usage analysis of CDR3 amino acid clonotypes. Filtered high-quality paired reads were merged into contigs using COPE and FqMerger. BLAST was used to align contigs to the IMGT TRBV, TRBD and TRBJ reference genes, and CDR3 was defined following IMGT. Any clonotype with a frequency above 0.1% was classified as a highly expanded clone. Shannon entropy served as the measure of repertoire diversity, while the Gini coefficient captured V-J evenness. Clonotypes shared by more than one individual were considered public. TCRdb's own reprocessing of the public reads used fastp at Q25 and MiXCR and kept productive beta chains. Rows merge per CDR3 protein into single entries with the most common DNA and genes. The V and J calls were not made by the authors but by TCRdb's processing. For this sample there are roughly 500,000 distinct CDR3 sequences; 12% appear just once. Clones ranked in the top ten supply more than 8% of the sample.

This clonotype showed up many times. The clone's antigen remains unknown. No quality values exist for individual bases; no much larger clone is one base distant. This sample was also put to use in a study of T cells in Graves' hyperthyroidism and ophthalmopathy. As that second paper reports: Stable Graves' hyperthyroidism was defined as no progression to ophthalmopathy during 18 months of follow-up. Hyperthyroidism patients were aged 18 to 65 years and newly diagnosed, with disease duration of less than 2 months. The study excluded patients with uncontrolled infections, other autoimmune diseases, pregnancy or lactation. Diagnoses were established on the basis of clinical symptoms, serum thyroxine and TRAb, thyroid ultrasound, and orbital computed tomography. The first round of RT-PCR for the TCR CDR3 was performed with the HTBI primer set and the Qiagen OneStep RT-PCR kit. Most expanded thyroid clonotypes (frequency above 0.001) were also found in blood, which suggests that blood repertoires may mirror thyroid immune responses. A model built on a 13 V-J signature distinguished ophthalmopathy from stable hyperthyroidism, reaching 87.88% sensitivity and 81% to 83% specificity in cross-validation and 80%/75% in testing. In validation, the model predicted progression to ophthalmopathy with 55% to 71% sensitivity and 72% to 75% specificity, a median of 6.5 months before onset. A discovery cohort of fewer than 110 patients, approximately 44 with Graves' ophthalmopathy and 55 to 60 with stable Graves' hyperthyroidism, was used to find distinguishing TCR V-J signatures. Prospective prediction of ophthalmopathy was tested in an independent validation cohort consisting of some 19 hyperthyroidism patients and some 16 patients who later progressed to ophthalmopathy. For training and testing, the 100 patients in the discovery cohort were randomly divided in a 7:3 ratio. In six Graves' hyperthyroidism patients, the study also compared T-cell repertoires from thyroid tissue with T-cell repertoires from blood. Once sampling was done, hyperthyroidism patients were given methimazole at a starting dose of 30 mg daily, whereas ophthalmopathy patients were given high-dose intravenous methylprednisolone. Libraries were constructed in a second round of multiplex PCR, after which size selection and purification were carried out. Paired-end sequencing of the libraries was performed with 100 bp reads on an Illumina HiSeq2000. SOAPnuke was used to process the raw data, throwing out any read that contained adapters or uncalled bases, had a mean Phred below 15, or lacked an exact constant-primer or identifier match. COPE v1.2.5 was used to merge high-quality paired reads, and clonotypes were defined as unique nucleotide sequences. MiTCR v1.1 was used to align clonotypes to the IMGT TRBV, TRBD and TRBJ reference segments. The analysis included only V-J combinations with a frequency above 0.0001, which together covered over 98% of the repertoires. The TCS score was defined as the ratio of F50 (clonal expansion) to E x V (chaos), calculated using BLOSUM62-based TCRdist between CDR3 peptides within each V-J. Welch's t-statistics and random forest reduced fewer than 600 V-J features to roughly 13, which were used in a naive Bayes classifier (R e1071). Sample size was not statistically predetermined, and investigators were not blinded to group allocation. The paper reports TCR Vbeta CDR3 sequencing of about 140 peripheral blood samples: some 44 ophthalmopathy, over 70 hyperthyroidism and approximately 17 progressor patients.

Sequenced here: peripheral blood mononuclear cells (PBMCs), sampled at new diagnosis, from a patient treated with antithyroid drugs. The chain couples TRBV24-1 to TRBJ2-1, with a weak D call of TRBD1 (5 bases match). The receptor's source is a woman aged 25 to 45 with Graves disease. Donor details come from another sample of the same person, matched by shared clones. CDR3 region: CATSDPVDSYNEQFF. The DNA is as follows: TGTGCCACCAGTGATCCCGTAGACAGCTACAATGAGCAGTTCTTC.